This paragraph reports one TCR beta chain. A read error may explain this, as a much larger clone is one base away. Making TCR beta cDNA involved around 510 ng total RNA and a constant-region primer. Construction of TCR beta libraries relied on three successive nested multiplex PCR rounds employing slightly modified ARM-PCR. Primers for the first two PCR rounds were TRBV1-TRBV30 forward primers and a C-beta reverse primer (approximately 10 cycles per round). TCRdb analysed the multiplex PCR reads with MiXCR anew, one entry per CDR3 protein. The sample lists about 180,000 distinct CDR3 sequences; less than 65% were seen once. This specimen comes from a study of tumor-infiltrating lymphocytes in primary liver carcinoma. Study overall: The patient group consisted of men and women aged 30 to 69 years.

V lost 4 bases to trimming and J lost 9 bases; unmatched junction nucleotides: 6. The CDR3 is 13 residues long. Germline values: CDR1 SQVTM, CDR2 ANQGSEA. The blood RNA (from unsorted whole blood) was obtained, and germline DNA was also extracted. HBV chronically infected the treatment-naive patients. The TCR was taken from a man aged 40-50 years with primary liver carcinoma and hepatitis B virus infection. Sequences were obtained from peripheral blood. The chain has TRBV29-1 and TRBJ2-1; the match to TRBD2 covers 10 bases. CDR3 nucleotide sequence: TGCAGCGTTGCTCTAGCGGGAGTCGGTGAGCAGTTCTTC. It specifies CSVALAGVGEQFF.